The 16 T cell receptor beta chains in this list originate from one sample, sequenced in a study of T cells after yellow fever vaccination. MiXCR, applied by TCRdb to the 5' RACE reads, yields one record per CDR3 protein. The sample records about 220,000 distinct CDR3 sequences, approximately 3% being singletons. The source was CD4+ T cells sorted from PBMCs, collected 10 days after the yellow fever booster vaccination. These receptors all stem from a young man who received the YFV17D yellow fever vaccine.

This clonotype was seen many times. This sequence joins TRBV5-1 and TRBJ1-1, with D possibly being TRBD1 (6 bases). The CDR3 has 14 residues. Germline assignment: CDR1 SGHRS and CDR2 YFSETQ. The V and J ends lost 3 bases and 3 bases respectively, with 12 bases between them. This chain's CDR3 is CASSSSGQYTEAFF. CDR3 coding DNA: TGCGCCAGCAGCTCAAGTGGACAGTACACTGAAGCTTTCTTT.

This clonotype was counted between two and nine times. The chain recombines TRBV6-6 with TRBJ1-5, with D tentatively TRBD1 (5 bases). Germline values: CDR1 MNHNY, CDR2 SVGAGI (reference sequence). This CDR3 comprises 14 residues. Trimming shortened V by 5 bases and J by 6 bases, and 14 bases separated the two germline ends. CDR3 in DNA: TGTGCCAGCAGTCCTCGGACATTCGGTCAGCCCCAGCATTTT. It encodes CASSPRTFGQPQHF.

The table lists this clonotype with many counts. This rearrangement joins TRBV7-9 to TRBJ1-5; D is ambiguous. This CDR3 comprises 14 residues. Trimming pared 3 bases from V and 5 bases from J, leaving 11 bases between. CDR1 SEHNR and CDR2 FQNEAQ come from the germline V gene (reference sequence). CDR3 loop: CASSFGWEDQPQHF. In nucleotides, the CDR3 is TGTGCCAGCAGCTTCGGTTGGGAGGATCAGCCCCAGCATTTT.

In its sample, this clonotype was seen many times. The CDR3 DNA sequence: TGTGCCAGCAGTTCACAGGGAATTGAAGCTTTCTTT. It yields the protein CASSSQGIEAFF. This chain joins TRBV6-2 or TRBV6-3 and TRBJ1-1; a possible D gene is TRBD1 (6 bases). Looked up from germline, CDR1 is MNHEY and CDR2 is SVGEGT. Trimming pared 4 bases from V and 7 bases from J, leaving 10 bases between. The CDR3 covers 12 residues.

This clonotype was seen repeatedly, ten times or more. This chain uses TRBV18 with TRBJ2-7, with D possibly being TRBD2 (6 bases). The CDR3 sequence is 16 residues long. V was cut by 1 base and J by 3 bases, with 16 bases left in between. Germline CDR1 reads KGHSH; CDR2 reads LQKENI. CDR3 protein: CASSPLPGRPRYEQYF. The CDR3 region has the DNA TGTGCCAGCTCACCACTTCCAGGGAGGCCCCGCTACGAGCAGTACTTC.

The chain recombines TRBV18 with TRBJ2-1; D is possibly TRBD2 (6 bases). Germline loops: CDR1 KGHSH, CDR2 LQKENI. The V and J ends lost 6 bases and 7 bases respectively, with 13 bases between them. This CDR3 is built from 13 residues. CDR3 nucleotide sequence: TGTGCCAGCTCCCCGGGGGTCCCTAATGAGCAGTTCTTC. The encoded protein is CASSPGVPNEQFF. Full variable domain (remainder filled in from reference TRBV18 and TRBJ2-1): NAGVMQNPRHLVRRRGQEARLRCSPMKGHSHVYWYRQLPEEGLKFMVYLQKENIIDESGMPKERFSAEFPKEGPSILRIQQVVRGDSAAYFCASSPGVPNEQFFGPGTRLTVL.

This clonotype was seen at least ten times. V is TRBV6-6 and J is TRBJ2-3; D uncertain. The CDR3 contains 12 residues. With 6 bases removed from V and 4 bases from J, the gap between germline ends came to 8 bases. The germline V gene has CDR1 MNHNY and CDR2 SVGAGI (reference sequence). The CDR3, as DNA: TGTGCCAGCAGCCCCGGTGCAGATACGCAGTATTTT. The encoded protein is CASSPGADTQYF.

The chain couples TRBV6-2 or TRBV6-3 to TRBJ2-7; 7 nucleotides match TRBD1. Germline CDR1 and CDR2: MNHEY and SVGEGT. CDR3 size: 13 residues. V was pared by 4 bases and J by 9 bases, with 9 bases of the junction left unmatched. For the CDR3, the DNA is TGTGCCAGCAGTTCCAGGACAGGCGAAGGGCAGTACTTC. Protein sequence: CASSSRTGEGQYF.

This clonotype was counted once. The V call is TRBV24-1, the J call TRBJ1-2; the D is unclear. The V gene's germline CDR1 is KGHDR and CDR2 SFDVKD. The CDR3 extends over 14 amino acids. V dropped 2 bases and J dropped 8 bases, with 14 bases sitting between them. The CDR3 nucleotides read TGTGCCACCAGTGATTCGGTTCGGCAGTCGGGCTACACCTTC. This codes for CATSDSVRQSGYTF.

Ten or more counts support this clonotype. This sequence joins TRBV5-5 and TRBJ1-2; 11 positions match TRBD1. V lost 6 bases, J lost 7 bases, and 5 bases stayed unmatched. Per the germline V gene, CDR1 is SGHKS and CDR2 is YYEKEE (reference sequence). CDR3 length: 13 residues. The CDR3 sequence is CASTVDRGLGYTF. Written as DNA, the CDR3 is TGTGCCAGCACCGTGGACAGGGGGCTTGGCTACACCTTC.

This clonotype showed up many times. The J gene is TRBJ2-2, the V gene TRBV7-2, with TRBD1 matching 7 bases. The V segment lost 10 bases and the J segment 5 bases; nucleotides outside the gene matches: 16. This CDR3 is built from 16 residues. CDR1 is SGHTA, CDR2 FQGNSA, per germline. The CDR3 nucleotides read TGTGCCAATACCCTTCAACGGACAGGTAGAACCGGGGAGCTGTTTTTT. Translation gives CANTLQRTGRTGELFF.

The table lists this clonotype with many counts. The chain links TRBV27 to TRBJ1-5; tentative D call: TRBD1 (5 bases). The CDR3 is made up of 16 amino acids. Trimming cost V 4 bases and J 3 bases, with 16 bases left between them. Looked up from germline, CDR1 is MNHEY and CDR2 is SMNVEV (reference sequence). The CDR3 bases are TGTGCCAGCAGTTCTGAGGGCAGGGACGACAATCAGCCCCAGCATTTT. Residues: CASSSEGRDDNQPQHF.

The chain uses TRBV5-1 and TRBJ1-2; the match to TRBD1 covers 9 bases. Trimming removed 3 bases from V and 5 bases from J; junction bases left unmatched: 5. The CDR3 has 14 amino acids. The germline gives CDR1 SGHRS, CDR2 YFSETQ. This CDR3 is CASSSDRGKYGYTF. The CDR3 coding sequence is TGCGCCAGCAGCTCTGACAGGGGGAAGTATGGCTACACCTTC.

This clonotype was found many times. The junction shows a germline mismatch at one end, possibly a read error. The chain couples TRBV6-5 to TRBJ2-2; D gene unclear. The CDR3 sequence is 15 residues long. Germline-derived CDR1 and CDR2 are MNHEY and SVGAGI. The CDR3 here is CATSLDNPDTGELFF. DNA of the CDR3: TGTGCCACCAGTCTAGATAACCCAGACACCGGGGAGCTGTTTTTT.

The table lists this clonotype with a few counts. The chain couples TRBV7-2 to TRBJ1-3, with a possible D match to TRBD1 (6 bases). The CDR3 runs 17 residues. The germline V gene has CDR1 SGHTA and CDR2 FQGNSA. The ends were cut back, 4 bases at V and 4 bases at J, with 20 bases in the middle. The CDR3: CASSSHPAGEAGNTIYF. DNA for the CDR3: TGTGCCAGCAGCTCCCACCCGGCAGGGGAAGCAGGAAACACCATATATTTT.

A note on this clonotype: With a much larger clone just one base away, this may be a read error. V is TRBV7-6 and J is TRBJ2-2; 9 bases line up with TRBD2. In germline, CDR1 is SGHVS, CDR2 FNYEAQ. The CDR3 has 15 residues. The CDR3 DNA reads as TGTGCCAGCAGCTTGCGGGGGGGCTTGTCCGGGGAGGTGTTTTTT. Translating gives CASSLRGGLSGEVFF.